Below, one T cell receptor (beta chain) is given with its context. Its antigen remains unidentified. These data come from a study of shared clonotypes between healthy human individuals. Study-level results: An effect of sequencing depth on clonotype sharing among donors was expected.

Genomic DNA of every subset was divided equally among multiple immunoSEQ plates. Libraries were prepared by immunoSEQ multiplex PCR; TCRdb keeps only in-frame clonotypes and omits some of them. The repertoire includes under 350,000 clones, roughly 91% of them detected once, and 15% to 20% sits in the top ten. Trimming stripped 5 bases from V and 9 bases from J, with 17 bases between. Germline V gives CDR1 PRHDT, CDR2 FYEKMQ (reference sequence). The CDR3 has 14 residues. Sequenced sample: memory CD8+ T cells sorted from blood. Subset denoted: CD45RO+ cells pooled with CCR7-negative TemRA cells. This TCR came from a man between 18 and 35 years old in good health. The chain joins TRBV13 to TRBJ2-1; D may be TRBD1 (5 bases). CDR3 DNA: TGTGCCAGCAGCCCCTCCGGAGAGACAGTTGAGCAGTTCTTC. Protein product: CASSPSGETVEQFF.